The 9 T cell receptor beta chains presented below share a single source sample, sequenced in a study of T cell repertoires in cytomegalovirus infection. No antigens are known for them. TCRdb redid the calling of the reads with MiXCR, one entry per CDR3 protein. This table holds roughly 920,000 distinct CDR3 sequences, approximately 31% found once. The material sequenced was cultured CD8+ T cells from PBMCs, taken from culture after CMV antigen stimulation. These receptors were taken from a human donor in good health (CMV status not recorded). Some clones in this sample may be carry-over from other donors' samples.

V and J are TRBV29-1 and TRBJ1-3, with TRBD1 as a possible D gene (5 bases). Trimming cost V 6 bases and J 4 bases, with 10 bases left between them. The CDR3 has 12 residues. Per germline, CDR1 SQVTM and CDR2 ANQGSEA. Here the CDR3 DNA reads TGCAGCGTCCGGGACGAAGGAAACACCATATATTTT. This gives the protein CSVRDEGNTIYF.

This clonotype was observed a handful of times. The chain joins TRBV6-2 or TRBV6-3 to TRBJ2-5, with TRBD2 matching over 11 bases. The CDR3 loop spans 16 amino acids. CDR1 is MNHEY, CDR2 SVGEGT, per germline. V trimming: 2 bases; J trimming: 4 bases; junction bases outside the gene matches: 6. CDR3 protein: CASSYGLAGGRETQYF. The CDR3 region has the DNA TGTGCCAGCAGTTACGGGCTAGCGGGGGGAAGAGAGACCCAGTACTTC.

The rearrangement uses TRBV10-3 and TRBJ1-1; D not resolved. In germline, CDR1 is ENHRY, CDR2 SYGVKD. CDR3 size: 12 residues. Here the CDR3 DNA reads TGTGTCGCTCGCGGGCGGCAAACTGAAGCTTTCTTT. It specifies CVARGRQTEAFF.

This clonotype was found many times. The chain combines TRBV6-1 with TRBJ1-4, with 7 bases matching TRBD1. V lost 5 bases to trimming and J lost 7 bases; unmatched junction nucleotides: 10. The CDR3 sequence is 15 residues long. In germline, CDR1 is MNHNS, CDR2 SASEGT. DNA for the CDR3: TGTGCCAGCAGTCTTCAGCTGACAGGGACTGAAAAACTGTTTTTT. It codes for CASSLQLTGTEKLFF.

About this clonotype: Possible read error: a much larger clone is one base away. This chain uses TRBV12-3 or TRBV12-4 with TRBJ1-5; D may be TRBD1 (6 bases). V was cut by 2 bases and J by 2 bases, with 10 bases left in between. The CDR3 has 15 residues. The CDR3 nucleotides read TGTGCCAGCAGTTTACAGGGGCACGGCAATCAGCCCCAGCATTTT. Translating gives CASSLQGHGNQPQHF.

The rearrangement links TRBV7-6 to TRBJ2-7; perhaps TRBD1 as D (6 bases). The CDR3 runs to 14 residues. V was clipped by 10 bases and J by 0 bases, with 16 bases between them. The V gene's germline CDR1 is SGHVS and CDR2 FNYEAQ. As DNA, the CDR3 is TGTGCCACCGCATCAGGGGCCGACTCCTACGAGCAGTACTTC. This sequence encodes CATASGADSYEQYF.

The chain has TRBV10-3 and TRBJ1-1; D not resolved. This CDR3 has 11 residues. Germline V gene data show CDR1 as ENHRY and CDR2 as SYGVKD. V lost 0 bases and J lost 7, with 3 bases in between. The CDR3, as DNA: TGTGCCATCAGTGAGTCGCATGAAGCTTTCTTT. This sequence encodes CAISESHEAFF.

The V and J genes are TRBV4-2 and TRBJ2-2; D unresolved. The CDR3 extends over 16 amino acids. Looked up from germline, CDR1 is LGHNA and CDR2 is YNFKEQ. Trimming removed 0 bases from V and 3 bases from J, with 11 bases in between. DNA of the CDR3: TGTGCCAGCAGCCAAGAAACTACAGACTACACCGGGGAGCTGTTTTTT. Encoded protein: CASSQETTDYTGELFF.

The rearrangement links TRBV4-1 to TRBJ2-3, with a tentative D call TRBD2 (6 bases). This CDR3 region has 17 residues. In germline, CDR1 is MGHRA, CDR2 YSYEKL. Trimming removed 0 bases at V and 0 bases at J, with 13 bases between. DNA for the CDR3: TGCGCCAGCAGCCAAGACCCACCGGGGACTAGCACAGATACGCAGTATTTT. This translates into CASSQDPPGTSTDTQYF.